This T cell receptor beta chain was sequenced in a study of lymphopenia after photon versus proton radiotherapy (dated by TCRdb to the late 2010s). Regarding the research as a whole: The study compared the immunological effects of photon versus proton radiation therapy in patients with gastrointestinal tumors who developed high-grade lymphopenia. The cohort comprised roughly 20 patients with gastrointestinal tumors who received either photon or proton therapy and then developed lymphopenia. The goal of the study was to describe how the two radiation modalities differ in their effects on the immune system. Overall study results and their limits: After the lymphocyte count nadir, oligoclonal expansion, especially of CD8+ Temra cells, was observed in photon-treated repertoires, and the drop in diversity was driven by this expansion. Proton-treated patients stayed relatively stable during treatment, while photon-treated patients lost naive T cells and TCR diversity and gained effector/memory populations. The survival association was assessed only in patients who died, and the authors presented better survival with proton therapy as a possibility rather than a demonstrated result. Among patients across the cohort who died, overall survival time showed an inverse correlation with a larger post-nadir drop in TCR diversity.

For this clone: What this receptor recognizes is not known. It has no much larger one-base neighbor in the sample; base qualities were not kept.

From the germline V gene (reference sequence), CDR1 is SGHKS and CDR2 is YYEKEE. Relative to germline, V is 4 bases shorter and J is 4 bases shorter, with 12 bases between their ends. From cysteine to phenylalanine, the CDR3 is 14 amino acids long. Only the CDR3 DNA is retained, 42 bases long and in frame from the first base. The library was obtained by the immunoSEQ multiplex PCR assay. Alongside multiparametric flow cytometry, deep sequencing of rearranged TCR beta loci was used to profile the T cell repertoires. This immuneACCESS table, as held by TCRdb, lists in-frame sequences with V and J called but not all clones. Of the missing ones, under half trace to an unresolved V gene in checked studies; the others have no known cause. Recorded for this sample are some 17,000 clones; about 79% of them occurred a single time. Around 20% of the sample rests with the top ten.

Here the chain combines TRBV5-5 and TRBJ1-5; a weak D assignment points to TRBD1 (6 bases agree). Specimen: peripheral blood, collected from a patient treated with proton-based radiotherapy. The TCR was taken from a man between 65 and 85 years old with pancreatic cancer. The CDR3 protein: CASSGGRDNQPQHF. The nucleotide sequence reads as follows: TGTGCCAGCAGCGGGGGCAGGGATAATCAGCCCCAGCATTTT.